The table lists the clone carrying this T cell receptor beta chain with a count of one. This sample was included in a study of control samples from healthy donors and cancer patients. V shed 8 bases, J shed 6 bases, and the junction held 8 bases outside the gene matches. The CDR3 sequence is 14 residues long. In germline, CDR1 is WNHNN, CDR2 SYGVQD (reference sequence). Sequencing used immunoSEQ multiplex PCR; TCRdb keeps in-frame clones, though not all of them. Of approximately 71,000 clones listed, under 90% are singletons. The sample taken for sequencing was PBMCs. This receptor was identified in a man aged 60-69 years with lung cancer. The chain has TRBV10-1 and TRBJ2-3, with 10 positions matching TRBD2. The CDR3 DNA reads TGCGCCAGCGCTAGCGGGGGCTCTGGGGATACGCAGTATTTT. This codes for CASASGGSGDTQYF.